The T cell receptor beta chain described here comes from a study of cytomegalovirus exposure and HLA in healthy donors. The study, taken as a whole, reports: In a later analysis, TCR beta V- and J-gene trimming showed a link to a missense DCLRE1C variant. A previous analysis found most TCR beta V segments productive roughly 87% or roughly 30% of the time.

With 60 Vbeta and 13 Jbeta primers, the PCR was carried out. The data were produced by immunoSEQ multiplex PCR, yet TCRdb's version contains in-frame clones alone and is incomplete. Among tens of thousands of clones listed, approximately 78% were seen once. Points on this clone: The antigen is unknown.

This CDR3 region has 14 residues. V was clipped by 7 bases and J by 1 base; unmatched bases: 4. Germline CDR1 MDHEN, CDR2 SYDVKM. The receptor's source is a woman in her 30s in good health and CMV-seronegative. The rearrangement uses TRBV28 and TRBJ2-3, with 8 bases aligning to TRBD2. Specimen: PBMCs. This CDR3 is CASTRAGGTDTQYF. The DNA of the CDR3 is TGTGCCAGCACCCGAGCGGGGGGCACAGATACGCAGTATTTT.